The entry that follows covers one T cell receptor (beta chain) sequence. The germline gives CDR1 LNHDA, CDR2 SQIVND (reference sequence). The CDR3 sequence is 18 residues long. V was shortened by 5 bases and J by 0 bases, with 17 bases between the two germline ends. TCRdb's copy holds only in-frame clones and misses some; the assay was immunoSEQ multiplex PCR. The table has some 39,000 clones, about 85% seen once. The data derive from a study of T cells in localized non-small cell lung cancer. The sequence came from a woman aged 40-69 years with stage II squamous cell lung carcinoma. The rearrangement joins TRBV19 to TRBJ2-6; D perhaps matches TRBD1 (5 bases). The material sequenced was PBMCs, taken before any cancer treatment. The CDR3 region has the DNA TGTGCCAGTAGTGGGGCGGCAGGCCCGACCTCTGGGGCCAACGTCCTGACTTTC. Amino acids: CASSGAAGPTSGANVLTF. The whole variable domain, filled in from reference TRBV19 and TRBJ2-6, reads DGGITQSPKYLFRKEGQNVTLSCEQNLNHDAMYWYRQDPGQGLRLIYYSQIVNDFQKGDIAEGYSVSREKKESFPLTVTSAQKNPTAFYLCASSGAAGPTSGANVLTFGAGSRLTVL.